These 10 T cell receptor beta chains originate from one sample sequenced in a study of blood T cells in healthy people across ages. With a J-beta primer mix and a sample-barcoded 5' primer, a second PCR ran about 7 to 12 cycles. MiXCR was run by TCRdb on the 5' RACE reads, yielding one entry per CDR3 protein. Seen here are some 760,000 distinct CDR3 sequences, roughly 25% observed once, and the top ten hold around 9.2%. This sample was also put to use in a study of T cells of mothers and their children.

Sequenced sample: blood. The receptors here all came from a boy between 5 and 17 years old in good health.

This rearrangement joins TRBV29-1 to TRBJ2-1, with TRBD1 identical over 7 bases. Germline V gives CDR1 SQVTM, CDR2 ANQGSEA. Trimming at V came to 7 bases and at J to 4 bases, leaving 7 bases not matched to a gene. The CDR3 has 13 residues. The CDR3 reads CSALDRQYNEQFF. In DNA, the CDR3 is TGCAGCGCCCTGGACAGGCAATACAATGAGCAGTTCTTC.

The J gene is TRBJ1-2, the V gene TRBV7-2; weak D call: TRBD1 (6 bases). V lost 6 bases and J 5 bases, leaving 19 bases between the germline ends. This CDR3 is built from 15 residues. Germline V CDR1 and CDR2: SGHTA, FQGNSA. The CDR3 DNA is TGTGCCAGCAGTCAACTGACAGGAGCTTTTTATGGCTACACCTTC. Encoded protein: CASSQLTGAFYGYTF.

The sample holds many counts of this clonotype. DNA for the CDR3: TGTGCCAGCAGCCCCATCGACGGGGCCCCAAAAGGTGAAGCTTTCTTT. Translating gives CASSPIDGAPKGEAFF. This chain links TRBV7-6 with TRBJ1-1; D might be TRBD1 (5 bases). This CDR3 has 16 residues. V lost 5 bases to trimming and J lost 7 bases, with 23 bases between them. The germline V gene has CDR1 SGHVS and CDR2 FNYEAQ.

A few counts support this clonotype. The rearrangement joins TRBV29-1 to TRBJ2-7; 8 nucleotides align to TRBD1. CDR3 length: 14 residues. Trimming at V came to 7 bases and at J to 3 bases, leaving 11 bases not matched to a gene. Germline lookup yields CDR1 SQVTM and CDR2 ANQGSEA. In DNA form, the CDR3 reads TGCAGCGCGGAGGTCCCCGGACAGGGCTACGAGCAGTACTTC. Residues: CSAEVPGQGYEQYF.

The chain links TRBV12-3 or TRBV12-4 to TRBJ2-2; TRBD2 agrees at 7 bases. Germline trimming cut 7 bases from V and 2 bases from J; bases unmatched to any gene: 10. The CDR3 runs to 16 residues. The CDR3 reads CASTDSGGHNTGELFF. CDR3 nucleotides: TGTGCCAGCACTGACTCGGGGGGTCACAACACCGGGGAGCTGTTTTTT.

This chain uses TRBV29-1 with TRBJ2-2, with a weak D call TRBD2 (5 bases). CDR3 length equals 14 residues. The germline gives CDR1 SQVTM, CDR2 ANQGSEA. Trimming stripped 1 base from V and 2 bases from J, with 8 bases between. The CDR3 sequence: CSVEGGENTGELFF. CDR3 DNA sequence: TGCAGCGTTGAAGGGGGAGAAAACACCGGGGAGCTGTTTTTT.

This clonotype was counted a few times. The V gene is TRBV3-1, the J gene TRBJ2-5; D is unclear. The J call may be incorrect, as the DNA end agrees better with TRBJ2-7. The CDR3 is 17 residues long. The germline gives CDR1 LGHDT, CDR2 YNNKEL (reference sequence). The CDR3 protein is CASSQDPSGALSYEQYF. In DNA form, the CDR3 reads TGTGCCAGCAGCCAAGACCCATCTGGAGCCCTCTCCTACGAGCAGTACTTC.

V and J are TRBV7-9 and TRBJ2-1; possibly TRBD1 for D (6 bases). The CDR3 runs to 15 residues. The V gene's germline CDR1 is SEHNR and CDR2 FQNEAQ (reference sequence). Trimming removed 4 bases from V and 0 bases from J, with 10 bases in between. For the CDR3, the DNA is TGTGCCAGCAGCTGGGACAAGCTCTCCTACAATGAGCAGTTCTTC. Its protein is CASSWDKLSYNEQFF.

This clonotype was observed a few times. The CDR3 loop reads CASSPREGNTRDTQYF. For the CDR3, the DNA is TGTGCCAGCAGCCCCCGGGAGGGAAACACTCGGGATACGCAGTATTTT. The chain joins TRBV9 to TRBJ2-3; 8 bases line up with TRBD2. V lost 4 bases, J lost 6 bases, and 13 bases stayed unmatched. CDR1 SGDLS and CDR2 YYNGEE come from the germline V gene. The CDR3 is 16 amino acids.

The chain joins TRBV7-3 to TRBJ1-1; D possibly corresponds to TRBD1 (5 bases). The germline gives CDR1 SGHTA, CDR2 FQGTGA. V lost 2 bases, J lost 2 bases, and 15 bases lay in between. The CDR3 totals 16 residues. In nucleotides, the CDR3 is TGTGCCAGCAGCTTACATACACCGGGACTCAACACTGAAGCTTTCTTT. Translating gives CASSLHTPGLNTEAFF.